These T cell receptor beta chains were read from a single sample in a study of blood T cell repertoires in COVID-19. Produced via immunoSEQ multiplex PCR; TCRdb's table is partial and in-frame only. The profile shows under 300,000 clones, about 83% of them singletons. The specimen sequenced was peripheral blood. All receptors come from a man older than 75 with acute or convalescent COVID-19. The CDR3 runs from the conserved cysteine through the conserved F or W. Each record gives: V gene, J gene, CDR3 length, D gene, clone size, CDR3 protein, CDR3 DNA. A D gene is named only where the DNA matches it firmly. Not all rows give a size; the values are once, few, many and, for expanded clones, a class.

V: TRBV24-1; J: TRBJ1-2; length: 13; D: TRBD1; size: .; CDR3: CATSAGQGNGYTF; DNA: TGTGCCACCAGTGCGGGACAGGGGAATGGCTACACCTTC
V: TRBV7-3; J: TRBJ1-1; length: 13; D: .; size: few; CDR3: CASKGVRDTEAFF; DNA: TGTGCCAGCAAGGGGGTTAGGGACACTGAAGCTTTCTTT
V: TRBV3-1/TRBV3-2; J: TRBJ2-1; length: 16; D: TRBD2; size: .; CDR3: CASSPILAVVYNEQFF; DNA: TGTGCCAGCAGCCCAATACTAGCGGTGGTGTACAATGAGCAGTTCTTC
V: TRBV18; J: TRBJ2-7; length: 13; D: .; size: .; CDR3: CASSSDGGSEQYF; DNA: TGTGCCAGCTCAAGCGACGGGGGATCCGAGCAGTACTTC
V: TRBV9; J: TRBJ2-2; length: 16; D: TRBD1; size: .; CDR3: CASSRLGQGNTGELFF; DNA: TGTGCCAGCAGCAGATTGGGACAGGGGAACACCGGGGAGCTGTTTTTT
V: TRBV11-3; J: TRBJ2-7; length: 13; D: .; size: .; CDR3: CASSLTPSGEQYF; DNA: TGTGCCAGCAGCTTAACCCCTAGTGGCGAGCAGTACTTC
V: TRBV19; J: TRBJ2-1; length: 16; D: .; size: .; CDR3: CASSADAYYSYNEQFF; DNA: TGTGCCAGTAGTGCTGACGCATACTACTCCTACAATGAGCAGTTCTTC
V: TRBV7-2; J: TRBJ1-5; length: 15; D: .; size: .; CDR3: CASSTRQGTNQPQHF; DNA: TGTGCCAGCAGCACCCGCCAGGGGACCAATCAGCCCCAGCATTTT
V: TRBV21-1; J: TRBJ2-1; length: 16; D: .; size: .; CDR3: CASRTSGPFSYNEQFF; DNA: TGTGCCAGCAGGACTAGCGGCCCCTTCTCCTACAATGAGCAGTTCTTC
V: TRBV19; J: TRBJ1-5; length: 12; D: .; size: .; CDR3: CASTPGGQPQHF; DNA: TGTGCCAGTACCCCCGGAGGTCAGCCCCAGCATTTT
V: TRBV9; J: TRBJ1-4; length: 14; D: TRBD1; size: .; CDR3: CASSPGTGPGKLFF; DNA: TGTGCCAGCAGCCCGGGGACAGGGCCAGGGAAACTGTTTTTT
V: TRBV19; J: TRBJ1-2; length: 12; D: .; size: .; CDR3: CASSIQGGGYTF; DNA: TGTGCCAGTAGTATCCAGGGTGGCGGCTACACCTTC
V: TRBV19; J: TRBJ1-5; length: 14; D: .; size: .; CDR3: CASSTRGINQPQHF; DNA: TGTGCCAGTAGTACTAGGGGGATTAATCAGCCCCAGCATTTT
V: TRBV4-2; J: TRBJ1-1; length: 15; D: .; size: .; CDR3: CASSPDLTGNTEAFF; DNA: TGTGCCAGCAGCCCCGATCTGACTGGGAACACTGAAGCTTTCTTT
V: TRBV27; J: TRBJ1-1; length: 14; D: .; size: once; CDR3: CASSLSRGNTEAFF; DNA: TGTGCCAGCAGTCTCTCCAGGGGGAACACTGAAGCTTTCTTT
V: TRBV9; J: TRBJ1-2; length: 15; D: TRBD1; size: .; CDR3: CASSFTGTGGRGYTF; DNA: TGTGCCAGCAGCTTCACCGGGACAGGGGGTCGAGGCTACACCTTC
V: TRBV4-2; J: TRBJ1-1; length: 16; D: .; size: .; CDR3: CASSQISRGDSTEAFF; DNA: TGTGCCAGCAGCCAAATAAGCAGGGGAGACTCCACTGAAGCTTTCTTT
V: TRBV19; J: TRBJ1-5; length: 13; D: .; size: once; CDR3: CASSIADNQPQHF; DNA: TGTGCCAGTAGTATCGCGGATAATCAGCCCCAGCATTTT
V: TRBV28; J: TRBJ1-1; length: 13; D: .; size: .; CDR3: CASGGTMNTEAFF; DNA: TGTGCCAGCGGGGGCACAATGAACACTGAAGCTTTCTTT
V: TRBV4-2; J: TRBJ1-1; length: 14; D: TRBD1; size: .; CDR3: CASSLQGKGTEAFF; DNA: TGTGCCAGCAGCCTACAGGGGAAGGGCACTGAAGCTTTCTTT
V: TRBV2; J: TRBJ1-5; length: 13; D: .; size: .; CDR3: CASMDRSNQPQHF; DNA: TGTGCCAGCATGGACAGAAGCAATCAGCCCCAGCATTTT
V: TRBV19; J: TRBJ2-3; length: 16; D: .; size: .; CDR3: CASSSSRAVGTDTQYF; DNA: TGTGCCAGTAGTTCCAGTAGAGCGGTCGGCACAGATACGCAGTATTTT
V: TRBV7-2; J: TRBJ2-7; length: 14; D: TRBD2; size: .; CDR3: CASSALAGAYEQYF; DNA: TGTGCCAGCAGCGCACTAGCGGGGGCCTACGAGCAGTACTTC
V: TRBV7-2; J: TRBJ1-1; length: 13; D: TRBD1; size: .; CDR3: CASSFNRGTEAFF; DNA: TGTGCCAGCAGTTTTAACAGGGGGACTGAAGCTTTCTTT
V: TRBV3-1/TRBV3-2; J: TRBJ1-3; length: 15; D: TRBD1; size: .; CDR3: CASSPGDSSGNTIYF; DNA: TGTGCCAGCAGCCCGGGGGACAGCTCTGGAAACACCATATATTTT
V: TRBV10-3; J: TRBJ2-1; length: 12; D: .; size: .; CDR3: CAISELGDEQFF; DNA: TGTGCCATCAGTGAACTAGGCGATGAGCAGTTCTTC
V: TRBV2; J: TRBJ2-5; length: 13; D: .; size: once; CDR3: CASSGGWKETQYF; DNA: TGTGCCAGCAGCGGCGGGTGGAAGGAGACCCAGTACTTC
V: TRBV28; J: TRBJ1-2; length: 16; D: TRBD1; size: .; CDR3: CASRTLGSEQGTDYTF; DNA: TGTGCCAGCCGAACACTGGGGTCAGAGCAGGGGACAGACTACACCTTC
V: TRBV10-3; J: TRBJ2-2; length: 18; D: TRBD2; size: .; CDR3: CAISDPSGRVIDTGELFF; DNA: TGTGCCATCAGTGACCCAAGCGGGAGGGTAATAGACACCGGGGAGCTGTTTTTT
V: TRBV5-1; J: TRBJ1-2; length: 14; D: .; size: few; CDR3: CASSFLGENYGYTF; DNA: TGCGCCAGCAGCTTTTTAGGGGAAAACTATGGCTACACCTTC
V: TRBV5-1; J: TRBJ1-2; length: 14; D: .; size: .; CDR3: CASSLGQDFYGYTF; DNA: TGCGCCAGCAGCTTGGGACAGGACTTCTATGGCTACACCTTC
V: TRBV6-5; J: TRBJ1-6; length: 14; D: .; size: .; CDR3: CASSYGGANSPLHF; DNA: TGTGCCAGCAGTTACGGGGGGGCTAATTCACCCCTCCACTTT
V: TRBV11-3; J: TRBJ2-1; length: 13; D: .; size: .; CDR3: CASSSGLDNEQFF; DNA: TGTGCCAGCAGCTCCGGACTCGACAATGAGCAGTTCTTC
V: TRBV5-8; J: TRBJ1-6; length: 15; D: .; size: .; CDR3: CASSLGRFQNSPLHF; DNA: TGTGCCAGCAGCTTGGGCAGGTTTCAGAATTCACCCCTCCACTTT
V: TRBV11-2; J: TRBJ2-7; length: 18; D: TRBD2; size: few; CDR3: CASSLNLGTSGSSYEQYF; DNA: TGTGCCAGCAGCTTAAATCTTGGGACTAGCGGGAGCTCCTACGAGCAGTACTTC
V: TRBV19; J: TRBJ1-4; length: 14; D: .; size: .; CDR3: CASATGTTNEKLFF; DNA: TGTGCCAGTGCCACAGGGACAACTAATGAAAAACTGTTTTTT
V: TRBV19; J: TRBJ1-3; length: 14; D: .; size: once; CDR3: CASRYSRSGNTIYF; DNA: TGTGCCAGTAGGTACAGCCGCTCTGGAAACACCATATATTTT
V: TRBV6-5; J: TRBJ1-1; length: 14; D: .; size: .; CDR3: CASSYGAVNTEAFF; DNA: TGTGCCAGCAGTTACGGGGCGGTGAACACTGAAGCTTTCTTT
V: TRBV7-2; J: TRBJ1-3; length: 15; D: TRBD1; size: .; CDR3: CASSLTGTRGNTIYF; DNA: TGTGCCAGCAGCTTGACAGGGACTCGTGGAAACACCATATATTTT
V: TRBV29-1; J: TRBJ2-2; length: 14; D: .; size: .; CDR3: CSVKMWANTGELFF; DNA: TGCAGCGTCAAAATGTGGGCAAACACCGGGGAGCTGTTTTTT
V: TRBV3-1/TRBV3-2; J: TRBJ1-1; length: 15; D: .; size: .; CDR3: CASSQDRSGNTEAFF; DNA: TGTGCCAGCAGCCAAGATCGGTCGGGGAACACTGAAGCTTTCTTT
V: TRBV7-2; J: TRBJ1-1; length: 13; D: TRBD1; size: .; CDR3: CASSLGTGTEAFF; DNA: TGTGCCAGCAGTCTAGGGACAGGGACTGAAGCTTTCTTT
V: TRBV4-2; J: TRBJ2-3; length: 17; D: TRBD2; size: .; CDR3: CASSQVTSGGAEDTQYF; DNA: TGTGCCAGCAGCCAAGTAACGAGCGGGGGGGCAGAAGATACGCAGTATTTT
V: TRBV6-5; J: TRBJ2-2; length: 14; D: TRBD1; size: .; CDR3: CASRSQGAPGELFF; DNA: TGTGCCAGCAGGTCACAGGGGGCGCCCGGGGAGCTGTTTTTT
V: TRBV2; J: TRBJ2-7; length: 15; D: .; size: .; CDR3: CASSERQPASYEQYF; DNA: TGTGCCAGCAGTGAAAGACAGCCAGCCTCCTACGAGCAGTACTTC
V: TRBV5-8; J: TRBJ2-7; length: 13; D: TRBD1; size: .; CDR3: CASSLGQGLEQYF; DNA: TGTGCCAGCAGCCTGGGACAGGGTCTCGAGCAGTACTTC